This entry concerns a single T cell receptor (beta chain). Its specific antigen is unknown. Base qualities are not recorded, but no much larger clone differs from it by a single base. The germline V gene supplies CDR1 MDHEN and CDR2 SYDVKM. V trim: 2 bases; J trim: 0 bases; unmatched bases: 6. The CDR3 runs 16 amino acids, cysteine and phenylalanine included. The read is trimmed to its CDR3 DNA, 48 bases read in frame from base 1. The cohort was made up of 650 to 700 healthy bone marrow donors. All cohort members were sampled while nominally healthy, although unrecorded immune exposures were likely present. The donor tested CMV seronegative, placing the donor among the approximately 360 seronegative members of the cohort. A peripheral blood sample was collected from each donor, and TCR beta sequencing was performed on peripheral blood mononuclear cells. Genomic DNA was extracted from the blood cell samples with the Qiagen DNeasy Blood Extraction Kit.

These data are taken from a study of cytomegalovirus exposure and HLA in healthy donors (dated by TCRdb to the late 2010s). For the study in its entirety: An earlier analysis of approximately 640 of the donors reported 276 Gb of sequence data and approximately 110 million unique TCR beta sequences from approximately 180 million T cells. Around 320 gigabases of sequencing data and tens of millions of unique TCR sequences were included in an early release covering 550 to 800 HLA-typed donors. Among the approximately 420 genotyped donors, more than 70% belonged to the genetic ancestry cluster associated with self-reported Caucasian donors. The study aimed to test whether signatures of past pathogen exposure could be identified by cataloging public T cell receptors. The T cell repertoires of 550 to 850 subjects were profiled by immunosequencing and related to cytomegalovirus serostatus. A separate validation cohort of about 110 different subjects was used in addition to the approximately 640-subject first cohort. To predict cytomegalovirus infection status, the study brought together high-throughput TCR immunosequencing, statistical association of individual TCRs with disease status, and machine learning. A later analysis re-analyzed previously published TCR beta repertoires from 500 to 700 donors and added high-resolution HLA genotyping to study TCR occurrence patterns. Rather than drawing on any new phenotypic data, the later analysis identified candidate immune exposures from TCR beta sequences and the way those sequences occurred across donors. An earlier analysis of 587 of the donors used high-throughput TCR beta sequencing to judge whether each TCR beta V gene segment behaved as functional or pseudogenic. Donor age, sex, ethnicity and CMV serostatus were compiled alongside the repertoire data. Genome-wide SNP genotypes for about 65% of the 666 donors were used in a later genetic analysis, which treated that subset as a discovery cohort. Every repertoire in the discovery cohort had been generated on one and the same sequencing platform. Class I and class II HLA loci were covered by the typing at four-digit resolution. Typing coverage differed by locus: A, B, C, DRB1 and DQB1 were typed in about 620-630 donors, DQA1 in 500 to 550, DPA1 in roughly 590, and DPB1 in 400 to 490. Because of strong linkage in the cohort, roughly five DR-DQ haplotypes were treated as single units for association and clustering. Across about 380 genotyped donors of the cohort, an average of approximately 240,000 unique TCR beta nucleotide sequences per donor were sequenced, and roughly 20% of those sequences were non-productive.

Library preparation used the immunoSEQ multiplex PCR assay. For the multiplex PCR, a mixture combining 60 forward primers for TCR Vbeta segments and 13 reverse primers for TCR Jbeta segments was used. The CDR3 region of rearranged TCR beta genes was amplified from genomic DNA with a multiplex PCR assay. On the Illumina HiSeq System, the amplified TCR beta libraries were sequenced as 87-base-pair reads. Regarding the original processing steps: Across the 600 to 700 repertoires, a later analysis counted approximately 75 million unique TCR beta chains, 9.5 million to 12 million of which were shared by at least two donors. A nearest-neighbor algorithm error-corrected the raw reads and collapsed the reads into unique sequences, merging closely related sequences to remove PCR and sequencing errors. To assign V, D and J gene segments, CDR3 sequences were aligned to IMGT reference sequences. Each retained sequence needed at least a six-nucleotide match to both a V gene segment and a J gene segment. A rearrangement was called productive if the CDR3 had no stop codons and remained in frame with V and J, and every other rearrangement was called non-productive. Following IMGT convention, CDR3 was defined as the stretch from the second conserved V-encoded cysteine to the conserved J-encoded phenylalanine. Sequences without an unambiguous match to a single V gene segment were excluded from the earlier analysis of 450 to 750 of the donors. In an earlier analysis of approximately 500 of the donors, a V segment was called functional when productive rearrangements were above 56.7%, and segregating when the standard deviation between donors exceeded 5%. A statistical classification framework was built for diagnosing cytomegalovirus status from the catalog of TCR beta chain sequences. In a later analysis, TCR nucleotide sequences were compared against IMGT/GENE-DB human TR gene sequences so that V and J genes could be assigned. Using the TCRdist pipeline, a later analysis assigned CDR3 sequences along with most-parsimonious VDJ recombination scenarios. In a later analysis, each TCR beta chain was defined by its CDR3 amino acid sequence together with its V-gene family, and reads lacking a unique V-gene family were excluded. As a way to deal with suspected cross-contamination and a sequencing artifact, a later analysis dropped roughly 620 nucleotide sequences that were highly shared and had low generation probability. For each public chain, a later analysis derived a clonal expansion index from normalized ranks of inferred template counts within each repertoire. In a later analysis, generation probabilities were computed with a VDJ recombination model fitted to out-of-frame rearrangements, and the resulting probabilities were checked against IGoR. In a later analysis, hypergeometric tests were used to score TCR-TCR, TCR-HLA and TCR-CMV co-occurrence, with a repertoire-size bias correction applied to TCR pairs. In a later analysis, false discovery rates were estimated by permuting HLA or CMV assignments 20 times. In a later analysis, co-occurring TCRs were grouped using DBSCAN, and TCRdist sequence similarity was added for clustering within HLA-allele-positive subsets. For co-occurrence clustering, repertoires with fewer than 30,000 or more than 120,000 public chains were excluded, along with five or six repertoires with anomalous nucleotide sharing. TCRdb carries this immuneACCESS record with in-frame sequences only. Its versions omit some clonotypes, under half of them owing to an unresolved V gene in the studies checked, with the rest unexplained. That table is the source of V, J and clone size, and D and trimming were worked out from the DNA. This sample has fewer than 200,000 clones in its table, and about four fifths of those were observed once. The ten biggest clones cover roughly 1.5% of the sample.

The investigation overall reported the following: In the study, approximately 150 TCR beta chains were listed as associated with cytomegalovirus. In both the original and validation cohorts, the classifier was reported to diagnose cytomegalovirus status with high specificity and sensitivity. When HLA alleles, especially DR and DQ, strongly co-occurred, TCR associations were difficult to assign to individual alleles. The earlier analysis of about 600 of the donors excluded 15 to 20 rarely observed V segments, including chromosome 9 orphons, because counts were too low. At a false discovery rate of 0.05, a later analysis linked 15,000 to 20,000 TCR beta sequences to specific HLA alleles. CMV serostatus was the only immune exposure information available for the cohort. Only TCR beta chains were sequenced in this cohort, and the absence of alpha or paired-chain data limited detectable features. Because the 87-base-pair reads could not distinguish some IMGT-functional V segments, including TRBV6-2 and TRBV6-3, those segments were excluded. In a later analysis, HLA-associated TCR beta chains showed more clonal expansion and lower generation probabilities than non-associated chains that were equally common. Most TCR sequences were seen in very few donors, while some public TCRs were found in many individuals. A cluster of highly shared sequence variants was judged likely to represent a technical artifact of the sequencing pipeline. In vitro tests confirmed that a few of the cytomegalovirus-associated TCR beta chains recognize cytomegalovirus antigens. Correlated functional status among segregating V segments might be attributable to linkage disequilibrium, but an unknown experimental factor could not be ruled out. A later analysis found that most CMV-associated TCR beta chains appeared HLA-restricted, with HLA associations seemingly driven largely by CMV exposure. Because some donors lacked HLA typing at each locus, the association tests relied only on the typed subset. Presence/absence analyses assumed roughly uniform sequencing depth across donors, an assumption that may not hold. According to a later genetic analysis, donors in an Asian-associated ancestry cluster had fewer N-insertions in productive TCRs than the roughly 660-donor mean. In an earlier analysis of fewer than 750 of the donors, most TCR beta V segments were observed in productive rearrangements about 87% or about 30% of the time, broadly matching IMGT annotations. According to the authors, the approach could potentially be generalized to other disease states and immunological phenotypes. A further reported finding was that TCR beta sequences accurately predicted the HLA-A and HLA-B alleles for most subjects in the first cohort. According to a later analysis, TCR association rates differed among HLA loci, with DRB1 alleles showing the most associated TCRs and HLA-C alleles showing the fewest. V-gene and J-gene trimming of TCR beta chains was associated with a missense DCLRE1C variant in a later genetic analysis, and the association was replicated in an independent cohort. According to a later analysis, parvovirus B19, influenza, CMV and Epstein-Barr virus appeared linked to several top co-occurrence clusters.

The chain is assembled from TRBV28 and TRBJ2-7; 8 central bases correspond to TRBD2. The clonotype was recovered from a woman aged 18-29 years in good health and CMV-seronegative. Material for sequencing was PBMCs. The nucleotides are TGTGCCAGCAGTTTAGCGGGAGGCTTCGACTCCTACGAGCAGTACTTC. Translation gives CASSLAGGFDSYEQYF.